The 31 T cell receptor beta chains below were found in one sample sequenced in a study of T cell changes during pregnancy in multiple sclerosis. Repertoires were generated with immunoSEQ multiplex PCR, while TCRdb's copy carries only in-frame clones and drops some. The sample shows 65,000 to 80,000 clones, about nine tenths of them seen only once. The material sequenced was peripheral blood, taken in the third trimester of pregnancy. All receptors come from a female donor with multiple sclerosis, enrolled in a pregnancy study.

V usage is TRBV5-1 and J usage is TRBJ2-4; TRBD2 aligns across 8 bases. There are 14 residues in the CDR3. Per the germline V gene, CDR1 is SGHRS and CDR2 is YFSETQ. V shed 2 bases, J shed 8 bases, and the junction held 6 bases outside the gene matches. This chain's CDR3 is CASSLSGGGHIQYF. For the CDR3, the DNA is TGCGCCAGCAGCTTAAGCGGGGGTGGTCACATTCAGTACTTC.

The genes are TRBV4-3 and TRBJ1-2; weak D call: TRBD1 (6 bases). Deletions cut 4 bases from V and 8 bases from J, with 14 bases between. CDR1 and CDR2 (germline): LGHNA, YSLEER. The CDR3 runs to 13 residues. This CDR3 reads CASSLQGVVGYTF. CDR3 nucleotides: TGCGCCAGCAGCCTACAGGGAGTCGTGGGCTACACCTTC.

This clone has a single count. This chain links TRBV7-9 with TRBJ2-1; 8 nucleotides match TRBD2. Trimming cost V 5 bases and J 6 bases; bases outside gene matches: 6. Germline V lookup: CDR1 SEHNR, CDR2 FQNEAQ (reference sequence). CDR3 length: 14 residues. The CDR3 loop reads CASSPAGTSNEQFF. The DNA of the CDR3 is TGTGCCAGCAGCCCCGCCGGGACTAGCAATGAGCAGTTCTTC.

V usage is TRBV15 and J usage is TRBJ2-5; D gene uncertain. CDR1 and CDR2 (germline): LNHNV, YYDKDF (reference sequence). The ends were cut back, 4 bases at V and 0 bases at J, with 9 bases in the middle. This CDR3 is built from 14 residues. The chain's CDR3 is CATSINRDQETQYF. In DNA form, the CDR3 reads TGTGCCACCAGCATTAACAGAGACCAAGAGACCCAGTACTTC.

The CDR3 DNA is TGTGCCAGCAGCCCCAGGACAGGGGCGACCTACGAGCAGTACTTC. This gives the protein CASSPRTGATYEQYF. The chain is built from TRBV6-5 and TRBJ2-7; 9 positions match TRBD1. The CDR3 is made up of 15 amino acids. The V gene end was trimmed by 6 bases and the J gene end by 2 bases; junction bases not matched to a gene: 8. CDR1 is MNHEY, CDR2 SVGAGI, per germline.

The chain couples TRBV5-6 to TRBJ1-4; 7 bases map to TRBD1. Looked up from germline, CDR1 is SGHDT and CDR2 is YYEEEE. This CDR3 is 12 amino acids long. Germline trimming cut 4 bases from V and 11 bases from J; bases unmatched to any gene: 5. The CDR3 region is CASSLGTVKLFF. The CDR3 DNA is TGTGCCAGCAGCCTAGGGACAGTTAAACTGTTTTTT.

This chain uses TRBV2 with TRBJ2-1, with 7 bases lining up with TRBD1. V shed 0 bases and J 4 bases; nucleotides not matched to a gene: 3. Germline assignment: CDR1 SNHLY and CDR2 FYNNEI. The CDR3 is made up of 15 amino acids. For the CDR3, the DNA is TGTGCCAGCAGTGAAGCGGGGACAGCATACAATGAGCAGTTCTTC. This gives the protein CASSEAGTAYNEQFF.

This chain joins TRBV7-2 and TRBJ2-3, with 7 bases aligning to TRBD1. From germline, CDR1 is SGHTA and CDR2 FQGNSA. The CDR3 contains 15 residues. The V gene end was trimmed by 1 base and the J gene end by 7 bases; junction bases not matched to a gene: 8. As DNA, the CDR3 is TGTGCCAGCAGCTTAGGACAGGGCATTAGTCATACGCAGTATTTT. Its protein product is CASSLGQGISHTQYF.

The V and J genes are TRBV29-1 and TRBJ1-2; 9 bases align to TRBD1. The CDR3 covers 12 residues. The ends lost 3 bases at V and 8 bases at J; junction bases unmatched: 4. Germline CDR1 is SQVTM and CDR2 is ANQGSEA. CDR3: CSVEGQGGGYTF. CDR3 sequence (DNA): TGCAGCGTTGAGGGACAGGGAGGGGGCTACACCTTC.

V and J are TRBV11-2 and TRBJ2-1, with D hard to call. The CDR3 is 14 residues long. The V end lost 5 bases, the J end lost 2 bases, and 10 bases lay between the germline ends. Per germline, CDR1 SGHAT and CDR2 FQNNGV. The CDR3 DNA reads TGTGCCAGCAGCCCCGCGGCAACCTACAATGAGCAGTTCTTC. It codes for CASSPAATYNEQFF.

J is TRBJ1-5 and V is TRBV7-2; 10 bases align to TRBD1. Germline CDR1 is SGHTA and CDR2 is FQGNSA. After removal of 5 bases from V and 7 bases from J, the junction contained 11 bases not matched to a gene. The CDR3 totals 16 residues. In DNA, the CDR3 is TGTGCCAGCAGCCCGCAGACAGGGGGCCGGCGACAGCCCCAGCATTTT. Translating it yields CASSPQTGGRRQPQHF.

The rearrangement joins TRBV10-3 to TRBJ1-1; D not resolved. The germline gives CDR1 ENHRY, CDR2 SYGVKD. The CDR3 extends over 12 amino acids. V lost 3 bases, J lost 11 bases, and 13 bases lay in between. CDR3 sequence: CAISDRSPTAFF. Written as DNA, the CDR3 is TGTGCCATCAGTGACAGGTCCCCGACCGCTTTCTTT.

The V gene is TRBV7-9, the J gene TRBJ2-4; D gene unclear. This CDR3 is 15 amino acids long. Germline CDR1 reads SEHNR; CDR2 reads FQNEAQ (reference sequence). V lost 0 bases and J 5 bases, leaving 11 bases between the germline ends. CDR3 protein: CASSLARVRENIQYF. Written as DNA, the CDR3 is TGTGCCAGCAGCTTAGCGCGAGTGAGAGAAAACATTCAGTACTTC.

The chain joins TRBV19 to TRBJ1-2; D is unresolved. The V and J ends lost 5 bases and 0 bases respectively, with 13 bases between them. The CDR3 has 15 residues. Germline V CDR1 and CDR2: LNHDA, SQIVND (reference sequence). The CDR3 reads CASSVTRTSNYGYTF. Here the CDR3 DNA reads TGTGCCAGTAGTGTGACACGTACCTCTAACTATGGCTACACCTTC.

CDR3 DNA sequence: TGTGCCAGCAGCTTGGTTCGTGGGGGGGCGGAAGGCTACACCTTC. Its translation is CASSLVRGGAEGYTF. The V gene is TRBV5-4, the J gene TRBJ1-2; D possibly corresponds to TRBD1 (6 bases). The CDR3 is made up of 15 amino acids. V dropped 0 bases and J dropped 8 bases, with 17 bases sitting between them. Germline CDR1 is SGHNT and CDR2 is YYREEE (reference sequence).

In DNA, the CDR3 is TGTGCCAGCAGGTATTCTACTACGCAGTATTTT. It specifies CASRYSTTQYF. The J gene is TRBJ2-3, the V gene TRBV6-5, with D unresolved. Germline assignment: CDR1 MNHEY and CDR2 SVGAGI. The CDR3 has 11 residues. Trimming took off 6 bases at V and 8 bases at J, with 9 bases between the two ends.

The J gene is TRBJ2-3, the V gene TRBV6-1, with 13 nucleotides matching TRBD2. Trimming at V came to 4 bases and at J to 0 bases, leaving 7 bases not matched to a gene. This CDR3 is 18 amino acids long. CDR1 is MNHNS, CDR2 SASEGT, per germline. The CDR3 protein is CASSATSGGAGSTDTQYF. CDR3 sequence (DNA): TGTGCCAGCAGTGCTACTAGCGGGGGGGCCGGTAGCACAGATACGCAGTATTTT.

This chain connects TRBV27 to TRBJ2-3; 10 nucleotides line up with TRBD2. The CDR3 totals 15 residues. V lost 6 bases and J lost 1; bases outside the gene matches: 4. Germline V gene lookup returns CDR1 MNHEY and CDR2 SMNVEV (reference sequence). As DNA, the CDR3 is TGTGCCAGCAGAAGCGGGGGGGCCGGCACAGATACGCAGTATTTT. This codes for CASRSGGAGTDTQYF.

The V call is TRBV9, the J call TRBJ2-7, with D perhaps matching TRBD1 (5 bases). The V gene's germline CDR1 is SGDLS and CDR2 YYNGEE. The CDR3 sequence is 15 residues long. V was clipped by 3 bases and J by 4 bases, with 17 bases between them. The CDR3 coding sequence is TGTGCCAGCAGCGCTTATACAGGCGACGGGTACGAGCAGTACTTC. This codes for CASSAYTGDGYEQYF.

The CDR3 spells CAWRRGAYTGELFF. The CDR3 DNA is TGTGCCTGGAGACGGGGGGCTTACACCGGGGAGCTGTTTTTT. V usage is TRBV30 and J usage is TRBJ2-2; possible D gene TRBD2, 7 bases. The V end was cut by 3 bases, the J end by 3 bases, with 11 bases between. Germline V CDR1 and CDR2: GTSNPN, SVGIG (reference sequence). This CDR3 spans 14 amino acids.

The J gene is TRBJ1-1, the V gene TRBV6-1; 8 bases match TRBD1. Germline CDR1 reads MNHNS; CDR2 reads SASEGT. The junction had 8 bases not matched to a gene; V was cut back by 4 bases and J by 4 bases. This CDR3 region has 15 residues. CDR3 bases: TGTGCCAGCAGTGCCGACAGGGGTGGGAGCACTGAAGCTTTCTTT. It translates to CASSADRGGSTEAFF.

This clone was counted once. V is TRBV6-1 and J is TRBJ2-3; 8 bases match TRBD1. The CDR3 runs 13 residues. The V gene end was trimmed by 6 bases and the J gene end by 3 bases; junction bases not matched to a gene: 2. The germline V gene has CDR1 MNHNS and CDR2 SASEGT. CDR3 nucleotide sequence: TGTGCCAGCAGGAGGACAGGGACAGATACGCAGTATTTT. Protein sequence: CASRRTGTDTQYF.

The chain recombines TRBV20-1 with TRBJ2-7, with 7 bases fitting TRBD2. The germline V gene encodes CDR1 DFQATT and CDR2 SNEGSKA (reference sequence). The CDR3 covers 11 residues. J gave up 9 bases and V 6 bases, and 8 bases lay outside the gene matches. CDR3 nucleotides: TGCAGTGCACCTCTAGCGGACCGGCAGTACTTC. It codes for CSAPLADRQYF.

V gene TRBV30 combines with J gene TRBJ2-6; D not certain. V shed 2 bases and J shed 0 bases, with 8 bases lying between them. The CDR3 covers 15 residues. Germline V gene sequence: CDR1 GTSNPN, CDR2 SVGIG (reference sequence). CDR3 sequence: CAWSRGHSGANVLTF. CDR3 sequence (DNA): TGTGCCTGGAGTAGAGGCCACTCTGGGGCCAACGTCCTGACTTTC.

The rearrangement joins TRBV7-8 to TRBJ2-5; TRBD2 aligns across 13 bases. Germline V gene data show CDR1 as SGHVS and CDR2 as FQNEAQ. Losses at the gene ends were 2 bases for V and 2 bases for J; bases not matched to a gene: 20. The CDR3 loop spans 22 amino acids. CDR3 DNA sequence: TGTGCCAGCAGCTTACCGGGACAGGGGAGACTAGCGGGGGGTCAGCTACAAGAGACCCAGTACTTC. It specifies CASSLPGQGRLAGGQLQETQYF.

The CDR3, as DNA: TGTGCCAGCAGTTTTACCGGAGGTGGCGGCTACACCTTC. Translating gives CASSFTGGGGYTF. The chain has TRBV27 and TRBJ1-2; no reliable D call. With 3 bases removed from V and 8 bases from J, the gap between germline ends came to 13 bases. This CDR3 region has 13 residues. CDR1 and CDR2 (germline): MNHEY, SMNVEV (reference sequence).

CDR3 bases: TGTGCCAGCAGTTACAGGACTAGCGGGAGGAATCTGTACGAGCAGTACTTC. Its translation: CASSYRTSGRNLYEQYF. V gene TRBV13 combines with J gene TRBJ2-7, with 14 bases fitting TRBD2. The CDR3 runs 17 residues. V was clipped by 6 bases and J by 4 bases; unmatched bases: 11. Germline lookup yields CDR1 PRHDT and CDR2 FYEKMQ (reference sequence).

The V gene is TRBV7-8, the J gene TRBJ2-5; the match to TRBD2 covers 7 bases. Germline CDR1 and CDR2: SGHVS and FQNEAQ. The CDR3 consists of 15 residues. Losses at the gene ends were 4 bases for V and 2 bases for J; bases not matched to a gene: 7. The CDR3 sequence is CASSSAGADQETQYF. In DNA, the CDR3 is TGTGCCAGCAGCTCCGCGGGAGCGGATCAAGAGACCCAGTACTTC.

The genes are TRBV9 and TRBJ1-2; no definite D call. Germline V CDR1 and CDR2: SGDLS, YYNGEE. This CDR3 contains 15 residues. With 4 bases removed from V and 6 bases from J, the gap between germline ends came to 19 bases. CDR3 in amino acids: CASSPPSEGLDGYTF. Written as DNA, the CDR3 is TGTGCCAGCAGCCCCCCCTCGGAGGGTTTAGATGGCTACACCTTC.

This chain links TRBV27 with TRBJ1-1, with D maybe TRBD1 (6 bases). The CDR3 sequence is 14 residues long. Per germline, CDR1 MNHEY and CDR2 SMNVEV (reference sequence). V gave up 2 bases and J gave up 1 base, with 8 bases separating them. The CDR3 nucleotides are TGTGCCAGCAGTTTAGGGGGCTGGAACACTGAAGCTTTCTTT. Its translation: CASSLGGWNTEAFF.

In nucleotides, the CDR3 is TGTGCCAGCAGCTTAGGACAGGCGAACACCGGGGAGCTGTTTTTT. Residues: CASSLGQANTGELFF. V and J are TRBV11-2 and TRBJ2-2; TRBD1 might be the D (6 bases). Trimming removed 1 base at V and 0 bases at J, with 6 bases between. The V gene's germline CDR1 is SGHAT and CDR2 FQNNGV. The CDR3 sequence is 15 residues long. The complete variable domain, with remaining parts taken from reference TRBV11-2 and TRBJ2-2, reads EAGVAQSPRYKIIEKRQSVAFWCNPISGHATLYWYQQILGQGPKLLIQFQNNGVVDDSQLPKDRFSAERLKGVDSTLKIQPAKLEDSAVYLCASSLGQANTGELFFGEGSRLTVL.